The rows below give T cell receptor beta chains drawn from one sample of a study of cytotoxic CD8 clonotypes in ibrutinib-treated CLL. Method: immunoSEQ multiplex PCR; TCRdb's copy keeps in-frame clones and lacks some. The sample has a few hundred thousand clones, almost 80% seen once. Specimen: PBMCs, collected before ibrutinib treatment. These receptors were obtained from a human donor with chronic lymphocytic leukemia. Each CDR3 is given with its conserved first and last residue. Fields, in order: V gene, J gene, clone size, D gene, CDR3 DNA, CDR3 protein. A D gene is named only where the DNA matches it firmly. Not every row has a clone size; where given, it reads once, few, many or a size class.

V: TRBV5-4; J: TRBJ1-1; size: NA; D: NA; DNA: TGTGCCAGCAGCCCAGGTGCGGGGACTGAAGCTTTCTTT; CDR3: CASSPGAGTEAFF
V: TRBV5-8; J: TRBJ2-5; size: once; D: TRBD2; DNA: TGTGCCAGCAGCTTTGGGACTAGCGGCCGACAAGAGACCCAGTACTTC; CDR3: CASSFGTSGRQETQYF
V: TRBV4-1; J: TRBJ2-7; size: few; D: NA; DNA: TGCGCCAGCAGCCCCTCCGCCGCCGGGGGCGAGCAGTACTTC; CDR3: CASSPSAAGGEQYF
V: TRBV5-1; J: TRBJ2-2; size: NA; D: TRBD1; DNA: TGCGCCAGCAGCGCTTACCGGGACAGGGATGTTTTTTGGCCCAACACCGGGGAGCTGTTTTTT; CDR3: CASSAYRDRDVFWPNTGELFF
V: TRBV5-8; J: TRBJ1-1; size: NA; D: NA; DNA: TGTGCCAGCAGCTTTTGGTTGAACACTGAAGCTTTCTTT; CDR3: CASSFWLNTEAFF
V: TRBV7-2; J: TRBJ1-1; size: NA; D: TRBD1; DNA: TGTGCCAGCGGAGTCGCCGGGACAGGTCCCACTGAAGCTTTCTTT; CDR3: CASGVAGTGPTEAFF
V: TRBV4-2; J: TRBJ2-2; size: NA; D: TRBD2; DNA: TGTGCCAGCAGCCAAGAGCCTAGCGGGACCAACACCGGGGAGCTGTTTTTT; CDR3: CASSQEPSGTNTGELFF
V: TRBV11-2; J: TRBJ1-2; size: NA; D: TRBD1; DNA: TGTGCCAGCAGCTTACAATCCGGGACAGGTGGCTACACCTTC; CDR3: CASSLQSGTGGYTF
V: TRBV6-6; J: TRBJ1-2; size: NA; D: NA; DNA: TGTGCCATCCTAGGGGGTGCTGGCTACACCTTC; CDR3: CAILGGAGYTF
V: TRBV5-1; J: TRBJ2-3; size: NA; D: NA; DNA: TGCGCCAGCAGCTGGGGAAGCACAGATACGCAGTATTTT; CDR3: CASSWGSTDTQYF
V: TRBV6-1; J: TRBJ1-2; size: NA; D: TRBD1; DNA: TGTGCCAGCAGGCTTCGAGGACAGGGGCCCTATGGCTACACCTTC; CDR3: CASRLRGQGPYGYTF
V: TRBV5-4; J: TRBJ1-2; size: NA; D: NA; DNA: TGTGCCAGCAGGGGAGGGAACTATGGCTACACCTTC; CDR3: CASRGGNYGYTF
V: TRBV25-1; J: TRBJ1-1; size: NA; D: NA; DNA: TGTGCCAGCAGTGGGGGGAATTTGAACACTGAAGCTTTCTTT; CDR3: CASSGGNLNTEAFF
V: TRBV5-1; J: TRBJ2-7; size: once; D: TRBD2; DNA: TGCGCCAGCAGCCTAGGGACTAGCGGGACCTCCTACGAGCAGTACTTC; CDR3: CASSLGTSGTSYEQYF
V: TRBV9; J: TRBJ2-7; size: NA; D: NA; DNA: TGTGCCAGCAGCGTAGCTGGGGCTGCTGCGAGGCACGAGCAGTACTTC; CDR3: CASSVAGAAARHEQYF
V: TRBV6-1; J: TRBJ2-7; size: NA; D: NA; DNA: TGTGCCAGCAGACCCGGGACGGACGCCTCCTTCGAGCAGTACTTC; CDR3: CASRPGTDASFEQYF
V: TRBV7-2; J: TRBJ2-2; size: NA; D: TRBD2; DNA: TGTGCCAGCAGCAAGACTAGCGGGGCGAACACCGGGGAGCTGTTTTTT; CDR3: CASSKTSGANTGELFF
V: TRBV28; J: TRBJ2-2; size: NA; D: TRBD1; DNA: TGTGCCAGCAGTTTGCTTGGACAGGGGGCGGGTACGAACACCGGGGAGCTGTTTTTT; CDR3: CASSLLGQGAGTNTGELFF
V: TRBV5-1; J: TRBJ2-7; size: NA; D: NA; DNA: TGCGCCAGCACTATACGGTTAGGGGTTTTTGTCTACGAGCAGTACTTC; CDR3: CASTIRLGVFVYEQYF
V: TRBV25-1; J: TRBJ1-1; size: NA; D: NA; DNA: TGTGCCAGCAGTGAATGGGGGGGAAACACTGAAGCTTTCTTT; CDR3: CASSEWGGNTEAFF
V: TRBV29-1; J: TRBJ2-1; size: NA; D: NA; DNA: TGCAGCGTTGCTCAGCGGCTCAACAATGAGCAGTTCTTC; CDR3: CSVAQRLNNEQFF
V: TRBV2; J: TRBJ1-4; size: NA; D: TRBD1; DNA: TGTGCCAGCAGCGAACAGGGGCTGTCTAATGAAAAACTGTTTTTT; CDR3: CASSEQGLSNEKLFF